A selection of T cell receptor beta chains follows, all from one sample in a study of tumour-infiltrating T cells in Burkitt lymphoma. Here immunoSEQ multiplex PCR was the method, and the copy in TCRdb shows in-frame clones only, minus some. This sample has 15,000 to 20,000 clones, with almost 80% found just once. Specimen: tumor tissue. Source of these receptors: a human donor with diffuse large B-cell lymphoma. Each CDR3 is given with its conserved first and last residue. D genes are given only for firm matches. For some rows the clone size is stated as once, few or many, or as a class when expanded; others skip it.

-	-	TRBV28	TRBJ2-7	TGTGCCAGCAGTTTCTTCGACTACAACTACGAGCAGTACTTC	CASSFFDYNYEQYF
-	-	TRBV4-2	TRBJ1-2	TGTGCCAGCAGCCAAGAAGGAGGTATTATGGAGAGTGGCTACACCTTC	CASSQEGGIMESGYTF
-	TRBD1	TRBV11-2	TRBJ2-5	TGTGCCAGCAGCCGGGGACAGGGGGGGACCCAGTACTTC	CASSRGQGGTQYF
-	-	TRBV6-6	TRBJ2-5	TGTGCCAGCAGTTCCCGACTAGTTCCCTACTTC	CASSSRLVPYF
-	TRBD1	TRBV27	TRBJ1-6	TGTGCCAGCAGTTTATCTATGGGTGGGACAGGGAGCAATTCACCCCTCCACTTT	CASSLSMGGTGSNSPLHF
-	TRBD2	TRBV7-2	TRBJ2-2	TGTGCCAGTTCCGGACTAGCGCGAACCGGGGAGCTGTTTTTT	CASSGLARTGELFF
-	TRBD1	TRBV6-1	TRBJ2-7	TGTGCCAGCAGTGAATACGGGACAGGGGAATTCGAGCAGTACTTC	CASSEYGTGEFEQYF
-	-	TRBV5-4	TRBJ2-3	TGTGCCAGCAGCTTGGCCGTAGAGTTCACAGATACGCAGTATTTT	CASSLAVEFTDTQYF
-	-	TRBV7-9	TRBJ2-2	TGTGCCAGCAGCTTAACGGGACCCTTCGGGGAGCTGTTTTTT	CASSLTGPFGELFF
-	TRBD2	TRBV19	TRBJ2-7	TGTGCCAGTACCGCCGGGACTAGCGGGGGGCTCTACGAGCAGTACTTC	CASTAGTSGGLYEQYF
-	-	TRBV29-1	TRBJ1-1	TGCAGCGCCGAGGGGGGGTCAGGGGACACTGAAGCTTTCTTT	CSAEGGSGDTEAFF
-	TRBD2	TRBV7-9	TRBJ2-1	TGTGCCAGCAGCTTAGCGCTAAGTTTAGCGGGAGGGCCTCAGCAGTTCTTC	CASSLALSLAGGPQQFF
-	-	TRBV10-2	TRBJ1-2	TGCGCCAGCAGTGAGTCCCAGGGCGGTTTGGTTGGCTACACCTTC	CASSESQGGLVGYTF
-	TRBD1	TRBV15	TRBJ1-4	TGTGCCACCAGCTCCGGGACAGGGCATGAAAAACTGTTTTTT	CATSSGTGHEKLFF
once	-	TRBV2	TRBJ1-1	TGTGCCAGCAGTGAAATGGTACCGAACACTGAAGCTTTCTTT	CASSEMVPNTEAFF
-	TRBD2	TRBV7-8	TRBJ2-1	TGTGCCAGCAGCTTAGAGTGGGCGGGAGGGCGGAATGAGCAGTTCTTC	CASSLEWAGGRNEQFF
-	-	TRBV4-3	TRBJ2-1	TGCGCCAGCAGCCAGTCCCAGGTGGAGGAGCAGTTCTTC	CASSQSQVEEQFF
-	-	TRBV11-2	TRBJ1-3	TGTGCCAGCAGCTTCCGGTTACAGGGTCGCTCTGGAAACACCATATATTTT	CASSFRLQGRSGNTIYF
-	-	TRBV19	TRBJ2-2	TGTGCCAGTAGTTCCGGGGAGCTGTTTTTT	CASSSGELFF
-	-	TRBV18	TRBJ2-3	TGTGCCAGCTCACTCTACCGAGATAAAGGCACGGATACGCAGTATTTT	CASSLYRDKGTDTQYF
-	-	TRBV5-6	TRBJ2-3	TGTGCCAGCAGCTTCGGGGGTTTGACAGATACGCAGTATTTT	CASSFGGLTDTQYF
-	-	TRBV7-3	TRBJ1-1	TGTGCCAGCAGTTCCTTAGCAGGTGAAGCTTTCTTT	CASSSLAGEAFF
few	TRBD2	TRBV15	TRBJ2-7	TGTGCCACCAGCATCACTAGCGGGAGTTCTAACGAGCAGTACTTC	CATSITSGSSNEQYF
-	-	TRBV6-5	TRBJ2-5	TGTGCCAGCAGTTACAACGAAGGGAGTGAGACCCAGTACTTC	CASSYNEGSETQYF